What follows is one T cell receptor (beta chain) and its context. Per the authors' pipeline: Estimation of nucleated cell counts was performed using reference gene primer amplification. The protocol was immunoSEQ multiplex PCR, while the TCRdb copy is restricted to in-frame clones and leaves out a portion. Clone size and V and J calls were adopted from that table, with D and trimming inferred from the DNA. The sample gives 250,000 to 300,000 clones, 75% to 90% of which show up once; 3.5% to 5.5% is in the top ten. The V gene's germline CDR1 is SQVTM and CDR2 ANQGSEA. Trimming shortened V by 6 bases and J by 3 bases, and 14 bases separated the two germline ends. The CDR3 extends over 13 amino acids. These data are taken from a study of blood T cell repertoires in COVID-19.

Input material: peripheral blood. This TCR was recovered from a woman aged 40 to 50 who had recovered from COVID-19. The chain uses TRBV29-1 and TRBJ2-5; the D gene is possibly TRBD2 (5 bases). CDR3 amino acids: CSVGLGVKETQYF. CDR3 DNA sequence: TGCAGCGTAGGACTGGGAGTTAAAGAGACCCAGTACTTC.